This T cell receptor (beta chain) was found in a study of blood T cell repertoires in COVID-19. The overall study: T cells, B-cell-depleted T cells, or PBMCs supplied cDNA or gDNA.

Libraries were prepared by immunoSEQ multiplex PCR; TCRdb keeps only in-frame clonotypes and omits some of them. The profile shows some 46,000 clones, 80% to 90% of them singletons. CDR3 length equals 15 residues. CDR1 and CDR2 from the germline V gene are SQVTM and ANQGSEA. Trimming at V came to 7 bases and at J to 1 base, leaving 9 bases not matched to a gene. The chain has TRBV29-1 and TRBJ2-1; 8 nucleotides agree with TRBD1. The source is a woman at least 80 years old with COVID-19, enrolled during active disease. Sequences were obtained from peripheral blood. The CDR3 DNA reads as TGCAGCGCCGGAGGACAGGGCGGGTCCTACAATGAGCAGTTCTTC. Translation: CSAGGQGGSYNEQFF.